This T cell receptor beta chain was obtained from a study of regulatory T cells in long-lasting Graves disease. Time point reported: newly diagnosed GD, antithyroid drugs for less than 3 months. Scientists built the TCR library using RNA that was extracted from PBMCs. This clonotype was seen at least ten times. The target antigen is unknown. The CDR3 runs 15 residues. V was pared by 6 bases and J by 7 bases, with 7 bases of the junction left unmatched. Through Arm-PCR of CDR3 regions and iRepertoire HTBI primers, TCR beta libraries were built. TCRdb reprocessed the multiplex PCR reads with MiXCR, giving one entry per CDR3 protein. The data contain some 410,000 distinct CDR3 sequences, around 17% of them singletons. General study points: With approximately 3,000 shared public clonotypes, persistent patients exceeded new patients, who shared over 850.

This same sample was also part of a study on T cells in Graves' hyperthyroidism and ophthalmopathy. That report notes: With a duration under 2 months, the hyperthyroidism was newly diagnosed in patients aged 18 to 65. Researchers barred patients who had uncontrolled infection, other autoimmune disease, pregnancy or lactation.

The chain employs TRBV12-3 or TRBV12-4 and TRBJ2-1; 12 nucleotides agree with TRBD2. This receptor was obtained from a woman in her 30s with Graves disease. Specimen: peripheral blood mononuclear cells (PBMCs), collected at new diagnosis, from a patient treated with antithyroid drugs. CDR3 sequence: CASSPSTSGRNEQFF. CDR3 coding DNA: TGTGCCAGCAGCCCCTCGACTAGCGGGAGAAATGAGCAGTTCTTC.